What follows are 8 T cell receptor beta chains derived from one specimen sequenced in a study of early T cells in non-severe SARS-CoV-2 infection. From the 5' RACE reads, TCRdb called clonotypes with MiXCR, one entry per CDR3 protein. The sample has 79,000 or so distinct CDR3 sequences, around 13% seen once; the top ten hold 0.95% to 1.3%. Sequencing was performed on whole blood. These TCRs come from an adult who was a healthcare worker with PCR-confirmed SARS-CoV-2 infection or an uninfected control (not recorded which).

This rearrangement joins TRBV7-9 to TRBJ2-3; TRBD1 matches 8 bases. The CDR3 covers 15 residues. V was clipped by 3 bases and J by 5 bases; unmatched bases: 7. CDR1 and CDR2 (germline): SEHNR, FQNEAQ (reference sequence). The CDR3 DNA follows: TGTGCCAGCAGCTTTCGGACAGGGTATGAAGATACGCAGTATTTT. It codes for CASSFRTGYEDTQYF.

This clonotype was seen many times. The J gene is TRBJ1-5, the V gene TRBV27; tentatively, D is TRBD1 (6 bases). The germline gives CDR1 MNHEY, CDR2 SMNVEV (reference sequence). This CDR3 has 13 amino acids. V gave up 6 bases and J gave up 5 bases, with 11 bases separating them. This CDR3 reads CASSTGLDQPQHF. In DNA form, the CDR3 reads TGTGCCAGCAGCACAGGGCTGGATCAGCCCCAGCATTTT.

This clonotype was seen a few times. The gene calls are TRBV6-2 or TRBV6-3 and TRBJ1-1; D unresolved. This CDR3 has 15 amino acids. Trimming pared 5 bases from V and 5 bases from J, leaving 18 bases between. Looked up from germline, CDR1 is MNHEY and CDR2 is SVGEGT. CDR3 sequence (DNA): TGTGCCAGCAGTCCACCTCGTGGGCTTCGGACTGAAGCTTTCTTT. This translates into CASSPPRGLRTEAFF.

The V call is TRBV12-3 or TRBV12-4, the J call TRBJ2-5; D may be TRBD1 (6 bases). V was shortened by 6 bases and J by 5 bases, with 10 bases between the two germline ends. The CDR3 has 12 amino acids. This CDR3 is CASRQGSETQYF. The CDR3 DNA is TGTGCCAGCAGACAGGGTTCGGAGACCCAGTACTTC.

This clonotype was recorded many times. The rearrangement uses TRBV6-2 or TRBV6-3 and TRBJ2-2, with D maybe TRBD2 (6 bases). Germline-derived CDR1 and CDR2 are MNHEY and SVGEGT. The V gene lost 5 bases and the J gene lost 9 bases, with 16 bases spanning the gap. The CDR3 consists of 14 residues. The CDR3, as DNA: TGTGCCAGCAGTAAGGGCGGAGGGTACCGGGAGCTGTTTTTT. Its translation: CASSKGGGYRELFF.

This clonotype was seen ten or more times. V and J are TRBV6-2 or TRBV6-3 and TRBJ2-1, with D perhaps TRBD2 (6 bases). V was trimmed by 4 bases and J by 3 bases, leaving 7 bases between them. Germline CDR1 and CDR2: MNHEY and SVGEGT. CDR3 length equals 13 residues. In DNA form, the CDR3 reads TGTGCCAGCAGTTTGGGACTCTACAATGAGCAGTTCTTC. Protein: CASSLGLYNEQFF.

This clonotype has more than one count but fewer than ten. This chain uses TRBV7-9 with TRBJ2-3, with D possibly called TRBD1 or TRBD2 (5 bases each). The CDR3 is 16 amino acids. Trimming pared 3 bases from V and 2 bases from J, leaving 15 bases between. Germline V gene data show CDR1 as SEHNR and CDR2 as FQNEAQ (reference sequence). In DNA, the CDR3 is TGTGCCAGCAGCTTCCAACCGGGGCCCTACACAGATACGCAGTATTTT. It yields the protein CASSFQPGPYTDTQYF.

This sequence joins TRBV29-1 and TRBJ2-5; TRBD1 matches 9 bases. The germline V gene has CDR1 SQVTM and CDR2 ANQGSEA. The CDR3 length is 14 residues. J gave up 4 bases and V 4 bases, and 7 bases lay outside the gene matches. As DNA, the CDR3 is TGCAGCGTTGTCTTGGACAGGGGAAGAGAGACCCAGTACTTC. Translation gives CSVVLDRGRETQYF.